Listed below are T cell receptor beta chains from one sample, sequenced in a study of identifying expanded T cells in peripheral blood. Data came from immunoSEQ multiplex PCR; TCRdb stores just in-frame clones and leaves some out. There are tens of thousands of clones in the sample; about 83% occur only once, and less than 20% lies in the top ten. What was sequenced was blood. All receptors come from a person aged 18 to 70 in good health. The CDR3 runs from the conserved cysteine through the conserved F or W. The order of the fields is J gene, clone size, D gene, V gene, CDR3 DNA, CDR3 protein. The D gene is left open where the match is weak. Where a row states a size, it is once, few, many or the class of an expanded clone; other rows omit it.

J gene: TRBJ2-2
clone size: once
D gene: NA
V gene: TRBV11-2
CDR3 DNA: TGTGCCAGCAGCTTGGGGGGCCCCACCGGGGAGCTGTTTTTT
CDR3 protein: CASSLGGPTGELFF

J gene: TRBJ2-1
clone size: NA
D gene: NA
V gene: TRBV4-2
CDR3 DNA: TGTGCCAGCAGCCAAGAATCCAGCATAGAGCAGTTCTTC
CDR3 protein: CASSQESSIEQFF

J gene: TRBJ2-1
clone size: NA
D gene: TRBD1
V gene: TRBV7-9
CDR3 DNA: TGTGCCATCGTTCAACAGGGGTACAATGAGCAGTTCTTC
CDR3 protein: CAIVQQGYNEQFF

J gene: TRBJ2-3
clone size: NA
D gene: NA
V gene: TRBV5-1
CDR3 DNA: TGCGCCAGCAGCTTGGGGCCAGGAGGGTCAGGGGATACGCAGTATTTT
CDR3 protein: CASSLGPGGSGDTQYF

J gene: TRBJ2-3
clone size: NA
D gene: TRBD1
V gene: TRBV4-3
CDR3 DNA: TGCGCCAGCAGCCACCTAACGACCGGGACAGGGGACACAGATACGCAGTATTTT
CDR3 protein: CASSHLTTGTGDTDTQYF

J gene: TRBJ2-2
clone size: NA
D gene: NA
V gene: TRBV27
CDR3 DNA: TGTGCCAGCAGTTTATCGGAGACAGGCTACACCGGGGAGCTGTTTTTT
CDR3 protein: CASSLSETGYTGELFF

J gene: TRBJ2-2
clone size: NA
D gene: NA
V gene: TRBV2
CDR3 DNA: TGTGCCAGCAGTGAAGCTAGGCGCGCGAACACCGGGGAGCTGTTTTTT
CDR3 protein: CASSEARRANTGELFF

J gene: TRBJ2-3
clone size: NA
D gene: NA
V gene: TRBV15
CDR3 DNA: TGTGCCACCCGAGGGCGTGTCACAGATACGCAGTATTTT
CDR3 protein: CATRGRVTDTQYF

J gene: TRBJ1-2
clone size: NA
D gene: NA
V gene: TRBV20-1
CDR3 DNA: TGCAGTGCTAAGAGGGAACAGCTTCCCCACTTC
CDR3 protein: CSAKREQLPHF

J gene: TRBJ2-2
clone size: once
D gene: NA
V gene: TRBV6-6
CDR3 DNA: TGTGCCAGCAGTTACTGGACGGGAGATTTGGACGGGGAGCTGTTTTTT
CDR3 protein: CASSYWTGDLDGELFF

J gene: TRBJ2-5
clone size: NA
D gene: NA
V gene: TRBV4-3
CDR3 DNA: TGCGCCAGCAGCCAAGATCGGGGCGAGACCCAGTACTTC
CDR3 protein: CASSQDRGETQYF

J gene: TRBJ1-1
clone size: NA
D gene: NA
V gene: TRBV7-9
CDR3 DNA: TGTGCCAGCAGCTTAGAGGGAACCTCCCATGAAGCTTTCTTT
CDR3 protein: CASSLEGTSHEAFF

J gene: TRBJ2-3
clone size: NA
D gene: NA
V gene: TRBV1
CDR3 DNA: TGCACCAGCAGCCAAGAGGCAATAGCGGGAAAAACGCAGTATTTT
CDR3 protein: CTSSQEAIAGKTQYF

J gene: TRBJ1-1
clone size: NA
D gene: NA
V gene: TRBV29-1
CDR3 DNA: TGCAGCGTCCGGGACGGGAACACTGAAGCTTTCTTT
CDR3 protein: CSVRDGNTEAFF

J gene: TRBJ2-1
clone size: NA
D gene: TRBD2
V gene: TRBV14
CDR3 DNA: TGTGCCAGCAGCCTTAGCGGGAGAGCTGAGCAGTTCTTC
CDR3 protein: CASSLSGRAEQFF

J gene: TRBJ2-5
clone size: NA
D gene: NA
V gene: TRBV29-1
CDR3 DNA: TGCAGCGTTGTCCACACAAGGTGGGACAACGGCGAGCCCCAGTACTTC
CDR3 protein: CSVVHTRWDNGEPQYF

J gene: TRBJ1-2
clone size: NA
D gene: NA
V gene: TRBV4-2
CDR3 DNA: TGTGCCAGCAGCCAAGTGGCCGGGCGCGGATATGGCTACACCTTC
CDR3 protein: CASSQVAGRGYGYTF

J gene: TRBJ1-5
clone size: few
D gene: NA
V gene: TRBV27
CDR3 DNA: TGTGCCAGCAGTTTAGGGGGAGGGAGCAATCAGCCCCAGCATTTT
CDR3 protein: CASSLGGGSNQPQHF

J gene: TRBJ1-4
clone size: NA
D gene: NA
V gene: TRBV7-2
CDR3 DNA: TGTGCCAGCAGCTTAAACGCGGGGGGCGAAAAACTGTTTTTT
CDR3 protein: CASSLNAGGEKLFF

J gene: TRBJ2-5
clone size: NA
D gene: NA
V gene: TRBV6-5
CDR3 DNA: TGTGCCAGCAGTTACGATAGTGGTCCGGGGACCCAGTACTTC
CDR3 protein: CASSYDSGPGTQYF

J gene: TRBJ2-3
clone size: once
D gene: NA
V gene: TRBV13
CDR3 DNA: TGTGCCAGCAGCTTTTCCCCTTCAATCTGGAGGTCCCCAGATACGCAGTATTTT
CDR3 protein: CASSFSPSIWRSPDTQYF

J gene: TRBJ2-5
clone size: NA
D gene: NA
V gene: TRBV19
CDR3 DNA: TGTGCCAGTAGCCAACAAAGGGCGGAGACCCAGTACTTC
CDR3 protein: CASSQQRAETQYF

J gene: TRBJ2-1
clone size: few
D gene: NA
V gene: TRBV23-1
CDR3 DNA: TGCGCCAGCAGTCAACCAAATAAGGGCAAACCCTACAATGAGCAGTTCTTC
CDR3 protein: CASSQPNKGKPYNEQFF

J gene: TRBJ2-5
clone size: NA
D gene: NA
V gene: TRBV25-1
CDR3 DNA: TGTGCCAGCAGTGATCTTAAACAGGCTCAAGAGACCCAGTACTTC
CDR3 protein: CASSDLKQAQETQYF

J gene: TRBJ2-1
clone size: NA
D gene: TRBD2
V gene: TRBV6-5
CDR3 DNA: TGTGCCAGCAGTTACGGGACTAGCGGGACACTGAGGGAGCAGTTCTTC
CDR3 protein: CASSYGTSGTLREQFF

J gene: TRBJ1-1
clone size: NA
D gene: TRBD1
V gene: TRBV28
CDR3 DNA: TGTGCCAGCAGTTTATTCGTGCTCAGGGGGCCAACTGAAGCTTTCTTT
CDR3 protein: CASSLFVLRGPTEAFF

J gene: TRBJ2-7
clone size: NA
D gene: NA
V gene: TRBV7-7
CDR3 DNA: TGTGCTAGCAGCTTATCCCCCGAGCAGTACTTC
CDR3 protein: CASSLSPEQYF

J gene: TRBJ2-1
clone size: NA
D gene: NA
V gene: TRBV6-5
CDR3 DNA: TGTGCCAGCAGTGCTACTGTGGGCTCCTACAATGAGCAGTTCTTC
CDR3 protein: CASSATVGSYNEQFF

J gene: TRBJ2-7
clone size: NA
D gene: TRBD1
V gene: TRBV28
CDR3 DNA: TGTGCCAGCAGTATCCAGGGGGCAACCTCCTACGAGCAGTACTTC
CDR3 protein: CASSIQGATSYEQYF

J gene: TRBJ1-2
clone size: NA
D gene: NA
V gene: TRBV28
CDR3 DNA: TGTGCCAGCAGTCCTTCTAAAGCGCAGGGGAAATATGGCTACACCTTC
CDR3 protein: CASSPSKAQGKYGYTF